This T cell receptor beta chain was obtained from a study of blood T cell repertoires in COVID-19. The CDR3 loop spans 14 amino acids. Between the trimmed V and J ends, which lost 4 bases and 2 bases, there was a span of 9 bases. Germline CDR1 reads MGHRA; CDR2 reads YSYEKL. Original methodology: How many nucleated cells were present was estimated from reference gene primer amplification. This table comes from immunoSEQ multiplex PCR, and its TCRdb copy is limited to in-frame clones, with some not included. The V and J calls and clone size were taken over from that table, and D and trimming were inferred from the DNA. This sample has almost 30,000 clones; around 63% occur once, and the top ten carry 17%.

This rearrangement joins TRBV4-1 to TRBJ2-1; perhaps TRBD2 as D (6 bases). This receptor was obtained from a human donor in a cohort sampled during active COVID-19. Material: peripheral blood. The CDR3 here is CASSLSGTYNEQFF. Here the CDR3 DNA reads TGCGCCAGCAGCCTTAGCGGTACCTACAATGAGCAGTTCTTC.